The 21 T cell receptor beta chains below all came from one sample that was sequenced in a study of T cell responses to AZD1222 COVID-19 vaccine. Using immunoSEQ multiplex PCR, the repertoire was profiled, and TCRdb retains in-frame clones only, with some absent. The data hold 120,000 or so clones, with 70% to 90% observed a single time. The input for sequencing was peripheral blood, taken on day 0 of AZD1222 vaccination. These TCRs come from an adult in good health.

The rearrangement uses TRBV7-3 and TRBJ1-2; D is undetermined. This CDR3 spans 14 amino acids. Germline V lookup: CDR1 SGHTA, CDR2 FQGTGA. V was trimmed by 5 bases and J by 0 bases, leaving 10 bases between them. In DNA form, the CDR3 reads TGTGCCAGCAGCCCGGGTGGAGCTAACTATGGCTACACCTTC. Its translation: CASSPGGANYGYTF.

The rearrangement uses TRBV7-2 and TRBJ2-7, with D possibly matching TRBD2 (5 bases). Germline V lookup: CDR1 SGHTA, CDR2 FQGNSA. With 1 base removed from V and 7 bases from J, the gap between germline ends came to 17 bases. The CDR3 loop spans 15 amino acids. The CDR3 here is CASSLGGSPLLEQYF. The CDR3 coding sequence is TGTGCCAGCAGCTTAGGTGGGAGCCCGCTTTTAGAGCAGTACTTC.

The CDR3 DNA is TGTGCCAGCAGTTTAACAGCCTACGAGCAGTACTTC. Protein: CASSLTAYEQYF. V usage is TRBV12-3 or TRBV12-4 and J usage is TRBJ2-7; D is undetermined. Trimming removed 2 bases from V and 2 bases from J, with 4 bases in between. This CDR3 is built from 12 residues.

The chain links TRBV28 to TRBJ1-2, with D tentatively TRBD1 (5 bases). The germline gives CDR1 MDHEN, CDR2 SYDVKM. The CDR3 is 15 residues long. Trimming cost V 6 bases and J 8 bases, with 22 bases left between them. Written as DNA, the CDR3 is TGTGCCAGCAGCCTGGGGGGGACGGCGTCCGTGGGCTACACCTTC. As protein: CASSLGGTASVGYTF.

Only one count was recorded for this clone. The chain is built from TRBV13 and TRBJ2-7; 10 nucleotides agree with TRBD2. Trimming removed 5 bases from V and 2 bases from J; junction bases left unmatched: 6. There are 15 residues in the CDR3. Per the germline V gene, CDR1 is PRHDT and CDR2 is FYEKMQ (reference sequence). As DNA, the CDR3 is TGTGCCAGCAGCCAGGGACTAGCGAGAGCCTACGAGCAGTACTTC. Protein product: CASSQGLARAYEQYF.

This rearrangement joins TRBV5-5 to TRBJ1-1; D is unresolved. Trimming removed 3 bases from V and 8 bases from J, with 14 bases in between. The CDR3 is 13 residues long. CDR1 and CDR2 (germline): SGHKS, YYEKEE (reference sequence). The CDR3: CASSSHRYLEAFF. The CDR3 bases are TGTGCCAGCAGCTCCCACAGATACCTCGAAGCTTTCTTT.

The chain employs TRBV19 and TRBJ2-3; TRBD1 aligns across 7 bases. The germline V gene has CDR1 LNHDA and CDR2 SQIVND (reference sequence). V trimming: 5 bases; J trimming: 5 bases; junction bases outside the gene matches: 7. There are 14 residues in the CDR3. The CDR3 DNA follows: TGTGCCAGTAGTGTTGGAAGGGGGCTAGATACGCAGTATTTT. It translates to CASSVGRGLDTQYF.

The V call is TRBV18, the J call TRBJ1-1; D uncertain. V was trimmed by 6 bases and J by 1 base, leaving 12 bases between them. Germline CDR1 KGHSH, CDR2 LQKENI. The CDR3 has 14 amino acids. The CDR3 reads CASSLPYGNTEAFF. The CDR3 coding sequence is TGTGCCAGCTCGCTACCATACGGGAACACTGAAGCTTTCTTT.

This clone has a handful of counts. This rearrangement joins TRBV15 to TRBJ1-3; D ambiguous. CDR1 and CDR2 (germline): LNHNV, YYDKDF (reference sequence). V shed 0 bases and J shed 1 base, with 7 bases lying between them. The CDR3 spans 15 residues. The CDR3 DNA reads as TGTGCCACCAGCAGAGAAGGATTTTCTGGAAACACCATATATTTT. Its protein product is CATSREGFSGNTIYF.

This chain uses TRBV7-2 with TRBJ2-7; the D gene is possibly TRBD2 (5 bases). V dropped 0 bases and J dropped 8 bases, with 11 bases sitting between them. The CDR3 runs to 13 residues. CDR1 SGHTA and CDR2 FQGNSA come from the germline V gene. CDR3: CASSLAGREKQYF. CDR3 nucleotides: TGTGCCAGCAGCTTAGCCGGCCGGGAAAAGCAGTACTTC.

The V call is TRBV6-5, the J call TRBJ1-1, with D maybe TRBD1 (6 bases). This CDR3 contains 12 residues. Germline CDR1 MNHEY, CDR2 SVGAGI. The ends were cut back, 4 bases at V and 8 bases at J, with 11 bases in the middle. The CDR3 loop is CASSLQGYEAFF. CDR3 coding DNA: TGTGCCAGCAGTTTGCAGGGGTACGAAGCTTTCTTT.

The genes are TRBV6-1 and TRBJ2-7; 7 nucleotides agree with TRBD2. This CDR3 contains 16 residues. Germline trimming cut 0 bases from V and 4 bases from J; bases unmatched to any gene: 9. CDR1 and CDR2 (germline): MNHNS, SASEGT. CDR3 in amino acids: CASSEAIWREKYEQYF. The CDR3 DNA follows: TGTGCCAGCAGTGAAGCTATCTGGCGGGAGAAGTACGAGCAGTACTTC.

This chain joins TRBV6-1 and TRBJ2-3; no clear D. Deletions cut 0 bases from V and 4 bases from J, with 11 bases between. Germline V gene sequence: CDR1 MNHNS, CDR2 SASEGT. The CDR3 contains 15 residues. The CDR3 region has the DNA TGTGCCAGCAGTGAAGCCCCCCTAGTTGCAGATACGCAGTATTTT. As protein: CASSEAPLVADTQYF.

The rearrangement joins TRBV27 to TRBJ1-1; maybe TRBD1 (5 bases). This CDR3 has 16 amino acids. The germline gives CDR1 MNHEY, CDR2 SMNVEV (reference sequence). V was trimmed by 5 bases and J by 3 bases, leaving 19 bases between them. The CDR3 DNA reads as TGTGCCAGCAGTCCAACAACCGGGACGGAGGACACTGAAGCTTTCTTT. Protein: CASSPTTGTEDTEAFF.

The chain is built from TRBV12-3 or TRBV12-4 and TRBJ1-2; no clear D. The CDR3 spans 12 residues. Trimming took off 6 bases at V and 6 bases at J, with 11 bases between the two ends. The CDR3 nucleotides are TGTGCCAGCAGACGACGAACGGATGGCTACACCTTC. It codes for CASRRRTDGYTF.

The chain links TRBV20-1 to TRBJ2-3, with a possible D match to TRBD2 (6 bases). Per germline, CDR1 DFQATT and CDR2 SNEGSKA (reference sequence). The CDR3 totals 14 residues. V was cut by 3 bases and J by 1 base, with 11 bases left in between. In DNA, the CDR3 is TGCAGTGCTAGTAGCCCGGGAGGCACAGATACGCAGTATTTT. Amino acid sequence: CSASSPGGTDTQYF.

The chain uses TRBV19 and TRBJ2-5, with TRBD2 identical over 7 bases. The CDR3 is made up of 13 amino acids. Germline loops: CDR1 LNHDA, CDR2 SQIVND (reference sequence). V lost 11 bases, J lost 5 bases, and 11 bases stayed unmatched. The chain's CDR3 is CASEGRARETQYF. In nucleotides, the CDR3 is TGTGCCTCAGAAGGGAGGGCCCGGGAGACCCAGTACTTC.

CDR3 protein: CAISELGQGRGYGYTF. For the CDR3, the DNA is TGTGCCATCAGTGAGCTAGGACAGGGGCGAGGCTATGGCTACACCTTC. This chain joins TRBV10-3 and TRBJ1-2; 9 nucleotides match TRBD1. Losses at the gene ends were 2 bases for V and 4 bases for J; bases not matched to a gene: 8. Looked up from germline, CDR1 is ENHRY and CDR2 is SYGVKD. The CDR3 is made up of 16 amino acids.

This clone is a singleton in its sample. This rearrangement joins TRBV5-1 to TRBJ2-4, with 7 bases identical to TRBD1. Trimming cost V 4 bases and J 1 base; bases outside gene matches: 8. This CDR3 region has 16 residues. CDR1 is SGHRS and CDR2 is YFSETQ in the germline V gene. The chain's CDR3 is CASSTTGTVAKNIQYF. CDR3 bases: TGCGCCAGCAGCACGACAGGGACGGTCGCCAAAAACATTCAGTACTTC.

This clone appeared a single time. This chain joins TRBV2 and TRBJ2-7, with D perhaps being TRBD1 or TRBD2 (5 bases each). Germline V lookup: CDR1 SNHLY, CDR2 FYNNEI. The CDR3 sequence is 14 residues long. Trimming shortened V by 6 bases and J by 0 bases, and 12 bases separated the two germline ends. Here the CDR3 reads CASRRDGYSYEQYF. DNA of the CDR3: TGTGCCAGCAGGAGGGACGGTTACTCCTACGAGCAGTACTTC.

The chain has TRBV19 and TRBJ1-1; D is possibly TRBD1 (5 bases). In germline, CDR1 is LNHDA, CDR2 SQIVND (reference sequence). The V end was cut by 5 bases, the J end by 1 base, with 11 bases between. The CDR3 runs 14 residues. CDR3 region: CASSLLGENTEAFF. CDR3 bases: TGTGCCAGTAGTCTCCTGGGGGAGAACACTGAAGCTTTCTTT.